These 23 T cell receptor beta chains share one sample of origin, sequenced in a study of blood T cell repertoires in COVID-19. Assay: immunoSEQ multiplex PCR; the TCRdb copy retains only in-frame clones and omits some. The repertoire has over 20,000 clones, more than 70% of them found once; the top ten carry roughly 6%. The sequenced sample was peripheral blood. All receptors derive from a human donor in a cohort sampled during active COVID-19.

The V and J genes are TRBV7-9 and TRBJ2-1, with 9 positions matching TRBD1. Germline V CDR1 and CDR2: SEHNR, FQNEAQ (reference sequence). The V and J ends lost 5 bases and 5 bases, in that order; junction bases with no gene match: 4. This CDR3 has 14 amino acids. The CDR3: CASSQDRGDNEQFF. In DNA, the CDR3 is TGTGCCAGCAGCCAGGACAGGGGTGACAATGAGCAGTTCTTC.

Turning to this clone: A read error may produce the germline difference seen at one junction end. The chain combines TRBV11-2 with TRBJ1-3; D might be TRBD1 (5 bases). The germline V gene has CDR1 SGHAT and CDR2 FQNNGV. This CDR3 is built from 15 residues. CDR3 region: CASSIDPTAGNTIYF. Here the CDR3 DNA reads TGTGCCAGCAGCATAGACCCGACAGCAGGAAACACCATATATTTT.

DNA of the CDR3: TGTGCCAGCAGTTTAACACGCATGAACACTGAAGCTTTCTTT. As protein: CASSLTRMNTEAFF. The rearrangement uses TRBV28 and TRBJ1-1; D gene ambiguous. The CDR3 runs 14 residues. The germline V gene encodes CDR1 MDHEN and CDR2 SYDVKM. Trimming stripped 2 bases from V and 0 bases from J, with 7 bases between.

CDR3 DNA sequence: TGTGCCGGTTCGACAGGGCGTAATGAAAAACTGTTTTTT. Translated, it gives CAGSTGRNEKLFF. This chain links TRBV6-5 with TRBJ1-4; 7 nucleotides line up with TRBD1. V was clipped by 11 bases and J by 4 bases; unmatched bases: 7. Germline V gene sequence: CDR1 MNHEY, CDR2 SVGAGI. CDR3 length: 13 residues.

CDR3 region: CASSLAMTGTTEAFF. CDR3 DNA sequence: TGTGCCAGCAGCTTAGCCATGACAGGGACCACTGAAGCTTTCTTT. The chain carries TRBV7-8 and TRBJ1-1; 7 positions match TRBD1. CDR1 is SGHVS, CDR2 FQNEAQ, per germline. CDR3 length equals 15 residues. J gave up 4 bases and V 0 bases, and 5 bases lay outside the gene matches.

Here the CDR3 reads CASSSAREQETQYF. The CDR3 bases are TGTGCCAGCAGCTCGGCCCGGGAGCAAGAGACCCAGTACTTC. The chain uses TRBV11-2 and TRBJ2-5; D is perhaps TRBD2 (6 bases). CDR3 length: 14 amino acids. Germline V gene data show CDR1 as SGHAT and CDR2 as FQNNGV. Between the trimmed V and J ends, which lost 4 bases and 2 bases, there was a span of 11 bases.

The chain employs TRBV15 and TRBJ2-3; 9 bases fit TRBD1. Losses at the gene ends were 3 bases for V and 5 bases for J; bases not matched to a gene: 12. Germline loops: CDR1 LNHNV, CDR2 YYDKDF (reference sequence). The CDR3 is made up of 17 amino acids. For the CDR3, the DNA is TGTGCCACCAGCAGGGGCACAGGGGGCGCGATTGGAGATACGCAGTATTTT. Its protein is CATSRGTGGAIGDTQYF. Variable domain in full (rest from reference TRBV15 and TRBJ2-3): DAMVIQNPRYQVTQFGKPVTLSCSQTLNHNVMYWYQQKSSQAPKLLFHYYDKDFNNEADTPDNFQSRRPNTSFCFLDIRSPGLGDTAMYLCATSRGTGGAIGDTQYFGPGTRLTVL.

The CDR3 nucleotides read TGTGCCAGCAGCCCCCACGCCGGGACTTCTCTCAATGAGCAGTTCTTC. As protein: CASSPHAGTSLNEQFF. The V and J genes are TRBV9 and TRBJ2-1, with D perhaps TRBD2 (6 bases). The CDR3 has 16 residues. Germline V lookup: CDR1 SGDLS, CDR2 YYNGEE. V shed 4 bases and J shed 6 bases, with 20 bases lying between them.

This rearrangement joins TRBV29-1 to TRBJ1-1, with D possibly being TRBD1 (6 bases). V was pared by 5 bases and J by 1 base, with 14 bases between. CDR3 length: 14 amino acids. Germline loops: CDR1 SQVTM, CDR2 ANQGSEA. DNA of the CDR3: TGCAGCGTTAGGCGAGGGGGTGAGAACACTGAAGCTTTCTTT. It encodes CSVRRGGENTEAFF.

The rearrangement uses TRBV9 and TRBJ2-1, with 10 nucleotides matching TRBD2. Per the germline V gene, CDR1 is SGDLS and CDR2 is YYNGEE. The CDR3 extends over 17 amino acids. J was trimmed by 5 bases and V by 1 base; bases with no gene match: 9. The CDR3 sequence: CASSVLAGASGHNEQFF. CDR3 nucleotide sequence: TGTGCCAGCAGCGTACTAGCGGGAGCCTCGGGCCACAATGAGCAGTTCTTC. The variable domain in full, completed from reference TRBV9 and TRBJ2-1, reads DSGVTQTPKHLITATGQRVTLRCSPRSGDLSVYWYQQSLDQGLQFLIQYYNGEERAKGNILERFSAQQFPDLHSELNLSSLELGDSALYFCASSVLAGASGHNEQFFGPGTRLTVL.

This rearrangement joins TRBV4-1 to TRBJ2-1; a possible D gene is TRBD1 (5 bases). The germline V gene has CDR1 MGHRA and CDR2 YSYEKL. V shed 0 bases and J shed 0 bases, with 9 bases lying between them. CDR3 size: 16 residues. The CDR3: CASSQEGQSSYNEQFF. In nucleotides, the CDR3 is TGCGCCAGCAGCCAAGAGGGGCAGAGCTCCTACAATGAGCAGTTCTTC.

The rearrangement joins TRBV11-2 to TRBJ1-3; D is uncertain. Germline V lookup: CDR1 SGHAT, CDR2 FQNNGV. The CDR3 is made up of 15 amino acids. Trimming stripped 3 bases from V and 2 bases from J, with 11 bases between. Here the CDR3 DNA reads TGTGCCAGCAGCTTTCTGCAGGCCGCTGGAAACACCATATATTTT. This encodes CASSFLQAAGNTIYF. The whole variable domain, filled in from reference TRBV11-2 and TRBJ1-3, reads EAGVAQSPRYKIIEKRQSVAFWCNPISGHATLYWYQQILGQGPKLLIQFQNNGVVDDSQLPKDRFSAERLKGVDSTLKIQPAKLEDSAVYLCASSFLQAAGNTIYFGEGSWLTVV.

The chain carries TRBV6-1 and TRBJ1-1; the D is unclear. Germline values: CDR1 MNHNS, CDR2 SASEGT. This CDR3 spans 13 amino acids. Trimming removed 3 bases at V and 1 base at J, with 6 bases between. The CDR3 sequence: CASSDRRNTEAFF. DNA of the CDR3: TGTGCCAGCAGTGATAGGAGGAACACTGAAGCTTTCTTT.

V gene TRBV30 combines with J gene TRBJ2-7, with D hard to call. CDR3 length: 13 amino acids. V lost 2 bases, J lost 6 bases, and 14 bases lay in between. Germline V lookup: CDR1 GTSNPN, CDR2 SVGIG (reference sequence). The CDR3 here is CAWSKDTMGEQYF. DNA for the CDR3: TGTGCCTGGAGTAAAGACACAATGGGCGAGCAGTACTTC.

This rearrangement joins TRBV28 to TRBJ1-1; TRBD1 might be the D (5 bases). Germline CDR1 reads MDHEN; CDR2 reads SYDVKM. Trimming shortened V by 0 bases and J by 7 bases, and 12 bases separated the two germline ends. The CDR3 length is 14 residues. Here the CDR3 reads CASSLWTQESEAFF. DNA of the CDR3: TGTGCCAGCAGTTTATGGACACAGGAAAGTGAAGCTTTCTTT.

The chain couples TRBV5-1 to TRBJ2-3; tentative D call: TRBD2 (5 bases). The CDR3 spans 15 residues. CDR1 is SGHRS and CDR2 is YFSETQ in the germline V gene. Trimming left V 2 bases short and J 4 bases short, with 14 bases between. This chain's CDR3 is CASSLTGIRPDTQYF. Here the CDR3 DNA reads TGCGCCAGCAGCTTAACGGGAATCAGGCCAGATACGCAGTATTTT.

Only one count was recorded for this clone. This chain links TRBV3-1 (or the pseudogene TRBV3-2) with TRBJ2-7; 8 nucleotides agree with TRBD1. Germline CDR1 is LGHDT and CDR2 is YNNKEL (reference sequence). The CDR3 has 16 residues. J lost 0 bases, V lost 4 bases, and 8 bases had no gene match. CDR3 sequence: CASSRSGTGYSYEQYF. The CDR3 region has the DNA TGTGCCAGCAGCCGGTCCGGGACAGGATACTCCTACGAGCAGTACTTC.

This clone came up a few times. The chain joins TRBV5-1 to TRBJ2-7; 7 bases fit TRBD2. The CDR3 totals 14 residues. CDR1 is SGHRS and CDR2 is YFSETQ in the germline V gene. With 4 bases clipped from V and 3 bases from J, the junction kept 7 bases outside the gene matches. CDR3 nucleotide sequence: TGCGCCAGCAGCCCTAGACTAGCTCACTACGAGCAGTACTTC. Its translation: CASSPRLAHYEQYF. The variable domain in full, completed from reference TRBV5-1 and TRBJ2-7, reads KAGVTQTPRYLIKTRGQQVTLSCSPISGHRSVSWYQQTPGQGLQFLFEYFSETQRNKGNFPGRFSGRQFSNSRSEMNVSTLELGDSALYLCASSPRLAHYEQYFGPGTRLTVT.

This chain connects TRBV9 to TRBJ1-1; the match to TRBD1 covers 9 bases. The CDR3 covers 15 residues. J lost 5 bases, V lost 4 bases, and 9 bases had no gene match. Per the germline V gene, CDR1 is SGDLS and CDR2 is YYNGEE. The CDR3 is CASSLSGQGWTEAFF. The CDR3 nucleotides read TGTGCCAGCAGCCTCTCGGGACAGGGTTGGACTGAAGCTTTCTTT.

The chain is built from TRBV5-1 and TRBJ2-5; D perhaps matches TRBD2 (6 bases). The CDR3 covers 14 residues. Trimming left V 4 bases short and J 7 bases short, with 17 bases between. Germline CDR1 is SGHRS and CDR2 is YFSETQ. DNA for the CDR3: TGCGCCAGCAGCCCGAGATGGGGGGACGCGACCCAGTACTTC. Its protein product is CASSPRWGDATQYF. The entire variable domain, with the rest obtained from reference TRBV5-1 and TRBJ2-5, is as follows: KAGVTQTPRYLIKTRGQQVTLSCSPISGHRSVSWYQQTPGQGLQFLFEYFSETQRNKGNFPGRFSGRQFSNSRSEMNVSTLELGDSALYLCASSPRWGDATQYFGPGTRLLVL.

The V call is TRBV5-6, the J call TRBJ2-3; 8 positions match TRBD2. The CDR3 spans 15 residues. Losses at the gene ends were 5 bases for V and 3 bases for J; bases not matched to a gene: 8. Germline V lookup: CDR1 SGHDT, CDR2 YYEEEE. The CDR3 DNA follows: TGTGCCAGCAGGGTTCTCGGGAGGGCGACAGATACGCAGTATTTT. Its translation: CASRVLGRATDTQYF.

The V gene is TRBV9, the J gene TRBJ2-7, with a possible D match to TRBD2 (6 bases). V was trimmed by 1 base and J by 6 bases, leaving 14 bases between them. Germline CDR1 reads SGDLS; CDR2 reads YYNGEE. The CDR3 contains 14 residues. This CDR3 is CASSVRDSVGEQYF. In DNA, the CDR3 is TGTGCCAGCAGCGTACGGGACTCCGTGGGCGAGCAGTACTTC.

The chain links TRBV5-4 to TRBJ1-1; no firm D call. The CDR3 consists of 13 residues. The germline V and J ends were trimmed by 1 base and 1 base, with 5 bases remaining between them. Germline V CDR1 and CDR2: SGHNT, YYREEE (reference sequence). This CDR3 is CASSLTGNTEAFF. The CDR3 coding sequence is TGTGCCAGCAGCTTGACCGGGAACACTGAAGCTTTCTTT.